This TCR beta chain was documented in a study of blood T cell dynamics during melanoma immunotherapy. This CDR3 is 14 amino acids long. Trimming removed 1 base from V and 5 bases from J, with 11 bases in between. Germline loops: CDR1 SGHTA, CDR2 FQGNSA. The assay was immunoSEQ multiplex PCR, and TCRdb's table has in-frame clones only and misses some. The table has several thousand clones, 80% to 90% seen once; the top ten hold around 1.9%. Regarding time point: pre-treatment baseline. Sampling occurred pretreatment (T0) and at week 3 (W3), after cycle one of checkpoint blockade. Sequencing used blood, obtained from a patient treated with checkpoint blockade. The chain recombines TRBV7-2 with TRBJ1-2; maybe TRBD1 (5 bases). This TCR derives from a human donor with melanoma. CDR3 in DNA: TGTGCCAGCAGCTTAGTAGCGTCAGGGTATGGCTACACCTTC. This encodes CASSLVASGYGYTF.